The entry below describes one T cell receptor beta chain. Its antigen is unidentified. This record comes from a study of vaccination and CD4 T cells after COVID-19. Study context: Participants received two doses of either BNT162b2 or mRNA-1273 vaccine. The authors exposed cells to overlapping spike peptides derived from SARS-CoV-2, HCoV-NL63, HCoV-OC43 and HCoV-229E.

The treatment: roughly 11-day PBMC culture with coronavirus spike peptide pools or control peptides (ViraFEST assay). ViraFEST enlarged antigen-specific T cell populations with peptide pools and afterwards sequenced TCRs. Each well received about 2.1 million PBMCs, cultured with 8 to 10 IU/ml IL-2 and about 10 ug/ml peptide pools. Sequencing of cultured CD4+ T cell DNA used the Oncomine TCR Beta short-read assay. TCRdb re-derived calls from the PCR reads in MiXCR, one entry per CDR3 protein. The sample includes 14,000 to 15,000 distinct CDR3 sequences, 48% of them seen just once. Germline-derived CDR1 and CDR2 are SGHTA and FQGTGA. CDR3 size: 16 residues. Trimming cost V 5 bases and J 1 base; bases outside gene matches: 7.

The rearrangement links TRBV7-3 to TRBJ2-2; 7 positions agree with TRBD2. Source material: CD4+ T cells from blood, cultured in vitro. This sequence originates from a human donor who had recovered from COVID-19. CDR3 bases: TGTGCCAGCAGCCCAGACCCGGGGGGGAACACCGGGGAGCTGTTTTTT. Translating gives CASSPDPGGNTGELFF.